This is a list of T cell receptor beta chains from one sample in a study of T cell responses to AZD1222 COVID-19 vaccine. Profiled with immunoSEQ multiplex PCR; TCRdb holds only in-frame clones, not every one. In the table there are about 81,000 clones, 86% of which are singletons. Sequenced here: peripheral blood, sampled 28 days after the second AZD1222 dose. These receptors all come from an adult who received the AZD1222 COVID-19 vaccine. CDR3s include the opening cysteine and the closing phenylalanine or tryptophan. The order of the fields is CDR3 protein, CDR3 DNA, D gene, J gene, V gene, clone size. D genes are given only for firm matches. Clone size appears in some rows only: once, few, many, or a class for an expanded clone.

cdr3_aa: CASSRDRDRNQPQHF
cdr3_nt: TGTGCCAGTAGCCGGGACAGGGACCGCAATCAGCCCCAGCATTTT
d_call: TRBD1
j_call: TRBJ1-5
v_call: TRBV19
clone_size: .

cdr3_aa: CASSPRWADTQYF
cdr3_nt: TGTGCCAGCAGCCCGCGGTGGGCAGATACGCAGTATTTT
d_call: .
j_call: TRBJ2-3
v_call: TRBV3-1/TRBV3-2
clone_size: .

cdr3_aa: CASSSGETQYF
cdr3_nt: TGTGCCAGCAGCTCGGGGGAGACCCAGTACTTC
d_call: .
j_call: TRBJ2-5
v_call: TRBV6-5
clone_size: .

cdr3_aa: CASSMRQETQYF
cdr3_nt: TGTGCCAGTAGTATGCGTCAAGAGACCCAGTACTTC
d_call: .
j_call: TRBJ2-5
v_call: TRBV19
clone_size: once

cdr3_aa: CASLDQGATYEQYF
cdr3_nt: TGTGCCAGCTTAGATCAGGGGGCTACGTACGAGCAGTACTTC
d_call: TRBD1
j_call: TRBJ2-7
v_call: TRBV2
clone_size: .

cdr3_aa: CASTLGSLGYGYTF
cdr3_nt: TGTGCCAGCACCCTTGGTTCCTTGGGTTATGGCTACACCTTC
d_call: .
j_call: TRBJ1-2
v_call: TRBV28
clone_size: .

cdr3_aa: CASSLRQGKRNQPQHF
cdr3_nt: TGTGCCAGCAGCTTGAGACAGGGGAAGAGGAATCAGCCCCAGCATTTT
d_call: TRBD1
j_call: TRBJ1-5
v_call: TRBV5-6
clone_size: once

cdr3_aa: CASSSEGSGTGELFF
cdr3_nt: TGTGCCAGCAGTTCAGAGGGGTCGGGCACCGGGGAGCTGTTTTTT
d_call: .
j_call: TRBJ2-2
v_call: TRBV6-5
clone_size: .

cdr3_aa: CASRPLGGGYTF
cdr3_nt: TGTGCCAGCAGGCCGCTAGGGGGCGGCTACACCTTC
d_call: TRBD1
j_call: TRBJ1-2
v_call: TRBV27
clone_size: .

cdr3_aa: CASSLGGSNQPQHF
cdr3_nt: TGTGCCAGCAGTTTGGGGGGGAGCAATCAGCCCCAGCATTTT
d_call: .
j_call: TRBJ1-5
v_call: TRBV28
clone_size: .

cdr3_aa: CASSNQGAGYGYTF
cdr3_nt: TGTGCCAGCAGTAACCAAGGCGCTGGCTATGGCTACACCTTC
d_call: .
j_call: TRBJ1-2
v_call: TRBV25-1
clone_size: .

cdr3_aa: CASSVAPGKAYEQYF
cdr3_nt: TGTGCCAGCAGCGTAGCTCCGGGGAAGGCCTACGAGCAGTACTTC
d_call: .
j_call: TRBJ2-7
v_call: TRBV9
clone_size: .

cdr3_aa: CASSLFSGGAADTQYF
cdr3_nt: TGCGCCAGCAGCTTGTTTAGCGGGGGGGCCGCAGATACGCAGTATTTT
d_call: TRBD2
j_call: TRBJ2-3
v_call: TRBV5-1
clone_size: .

cdr3_aa: CASSQTPGQGSSYNSPLHF
cdr3_nt: TGCGCCAGCAGCCAAACCCCGGGACAGGGAAGCTCCTATAATTCACCCCTCCACTTT
d_call: TRBD1
j_call: TRBJ1-6
v_call: TRBV4-1
clone_size: .

cdr3_aa: CASSLRTAGTGELFF
cdr3_nt: TGTGCCAGCAGCTTACGGACAGCGGGAACCGGGGAGCTGTTTTTT
d_call: .
j_call: TRBJ2-2
v_call: TRBV11-2
clone_size: .

cdr3_aa: CASSSTSAGQETQYF
cdr3_nt: TGTGCCAGCAGTTCAACCTCGGCTGGTCAAGAGACCCAGTACTTC
d_call: .
j_call: TRBJ2-5
v_call: TRBV28
clone_size: .

cdr3_aa: CASSQWSRDTQYF
cdr3_nt: TGTGCCAGCAGCCAGTGGAGTAGGGATACGCAGTATTTT
d_call: .
j_call: TRBJ2-3
v_call: TRBV7-8
clone_size: .

cdr3_aa: CASSPTGVGKLFF
cdr3_nt: TGTGCCAGCAGCCCGACGGGTGTGGGAAAACTGTTTTTT
d_call: .
j_call: TRBJ1-4
v_call: TRBV13
clone_size: .

cdr3_aa: CASTYGGAYGYTF
cdr3_nt: TGTGCCAGCACCTACGGGGGGGCCTATGGCTACACCTTC
d_call: .
j_call: TRBJ1-2
v_call: TRBV3-1/TRBV3-2
clone_size: .

cdr3_aa: CASSVESRFNEQFF
cdr3_nt: TGTGCCAGCAGCGTAGAGTCCAGATTCAATGAGCAGTTCTTC
d_call: .
j_call: TRBJ2-1
v_call: TRBV9
clone_size: .

cdr3_aa: CASSHLRDEQYF
cdr3_nt: TGTGCCAGCAGCCACCTCCGGGACGAGCAGTACTTC
d_call: .
j_call: TRBJ2-7
v_call: TRBV3-1/TRBV3-2
clone_size: few

cdr3_aa: CASSLVLGDSGELFF
cdr3_nt: TGTGCCAGCAGCTTAGTACTAGGGGACAGCGGGGAGCTGTTTTTT
d_call: TRBD1
j_call: TRBJ2-2
v_call: TRBV7-2
clone_size: once

cdr3_aa: CASSPPGTGHGQPQHF
cdr3_nt: TGTGCCAGCAGCCCTCCCGGGACAGGCCACGGACAGCCCCAGCATTTT
d_call: TRBD1
j_call: TRBJ1-5
v_call: TRBV9
clone_size: .

cdr3_aa: CASSYRGGAPAYEQYF
cdr3_nt: TGTGCCAGCAGTTACAGAGGGGGGGCCCCGGCCTACGAGCAGTACTTC
d_call: .
j_call: TRBJ2-7
v_call: TRBV6-5
clone_size: .

cdr3_aa: CASTSGQTNTEAFF
cdr3_nt: TGCGCCAGCACCTCCGGACAGACGAACACTGAAGCTTTCTTT
d_call: .
j_call: TRBJ1-1
v_call: TRBV10-2
clone_size: few

cdr3_aa: CASSYALEGYGYTF
cdr3_nt: TGTGCCAGCAGTTACGCGTTGGAGGGCTATGGCTACACCTTC
d_call: .
j_call: TRBJ1-2
v_call: TRBV6-5
clone_size: .

cdr3_aa: CASSLTDTEAFF
cdr3_nt: TGCGCCAGCAGCTTGACAGACACTGAAGCTTTCTTT
d_call: .
j_call: TRBJ1-1
v_call: TRBV5-1
clone_size: .

cdr3_aa: CASSPVGTDLGSEQYF
cdr3_nt: TGTGCCAGCTCACCAGTAGGGACGGACCTTGGGTCCGAGCAGTACTTC
d_call: .
j_call: TRBJ2-7
v_call: TRBV18
clone_size: .

cdr3_aa: CASSLTGVPSPYNEQFF
cdr3_nt: TGTGCCAGCAGCTTAACGGGGGTCCCCTCCCCCTACAATGAGCAGTTCTTC
d_call: .
j_call: TRBJ2-1
v_call: TRBV11-2
clone_size: once

cdr3_aa: CASRDPRGGGTYEQYF
cdr3_nt: TGTGCCAGCAGGGACCCCCGGGGGGGTGGAACCTACGAGCAGTACTTC
d_call: TRBD2
j_call: TRBJ2-7
v_call: TRBV27
clone_size: .

cdr3_aa: CATSDLAGVGYNEQFF
cdr3_nt: TGTGCCACCAGTGATTTGGCAGGGGTAGGTTACAATGAGCAGTTCTTC
d_call: .
j_call: TRBJ2-1
v_call: TRBV24-1
clone_size: once

cdr3_aa: CASSTLVGVSYNEQFF
cdr3_nt: TGTGCCAGCTCAACCCTGGTAGGGGTTTCCTACAATGAGCAGTTCTTC
d_call: .
j_call: TRBJ2-1
v_call: TRBV18
clone_size: .

cdr3_aa: CASSYGGTGANVLTF
cdr3_nt: TGTGCCAGCAGTTATGGGGGCACCGGGGCCAACGTCCTGACTTTC
d_call: .
j_call: TRBJ2-6
v_call: TRBV6-5
clone_size: .

cdr3_aa: CASSPRSNEKLFF
cdr3_nt: TGTGCCAGCTCACCACGAAGTAATGAAAAACTGTTTTTT
d_call: .
j_call: TRBJ1-4
v_call: TRBV18
clone_size: .

cdr3_aa: CASSYTLGGFEGTQYF
cdr3_nt: TGTGCCAGCAGTTACACCCTCGGGGGGTTTGAGGGGACCCAGTACTTC
d_call: TRBD2
j_call: TRBJ2-5
v_call: TRBV6-5
clone_size: .

cdr3_aa: CASSKRGSAGELFF
cdr3_nt: TGTGCCAGCAGCAAACGTGGCTCGGCCGGGGAGCTGTTTTTT
d_call: .
j_call: TRBJ2-2
v_call: TRBV21-1
clone_size: .

cdr3_aa: CASTRVTEAFF
cdr3_nt: TGTGCCAGCACTCGGGTCACTGAAGCTTTCTTT
d_call: .
j_call: TRBJ1-1
v_call: TRBV6-5
clone_size: .